This note documents a single T cell receptor (beta chain) sequence. This CDR3 is built from 14 residues. V was trimmed by 4 bases and J by 0 bases, leaving 10 bases between them. The germline gives CDR1 SGDLS, CDR2 YYNGEE. This entry comes from a study of T-cell reconstitution after alpha-beta-depleted transplantation in children. As it was prepared, the TCRbeta library received unique molecular identifiers. One entry per CDR3 protein results from TCRdb running MiXCR on the PCR reads. The data hold a few hundred thousand distinct CDR3 sequences, with 10% observed a single time. This clonotype originated in a human donor who donated a stem cell graft to a child with acute lymphoblastic leukemia. The specimen was PBMCs from the stem cell graft donor, collected from the stem cell graft. The chain employs TRBV9 and TRBJ1-1; D is undetermined. The CDR3 DNA sequence: TGTGCCAGCAGCCCTACGACGGTGAACACTGAAGCTTTCTTT. Translation: CASSPTTVNTEAFF.